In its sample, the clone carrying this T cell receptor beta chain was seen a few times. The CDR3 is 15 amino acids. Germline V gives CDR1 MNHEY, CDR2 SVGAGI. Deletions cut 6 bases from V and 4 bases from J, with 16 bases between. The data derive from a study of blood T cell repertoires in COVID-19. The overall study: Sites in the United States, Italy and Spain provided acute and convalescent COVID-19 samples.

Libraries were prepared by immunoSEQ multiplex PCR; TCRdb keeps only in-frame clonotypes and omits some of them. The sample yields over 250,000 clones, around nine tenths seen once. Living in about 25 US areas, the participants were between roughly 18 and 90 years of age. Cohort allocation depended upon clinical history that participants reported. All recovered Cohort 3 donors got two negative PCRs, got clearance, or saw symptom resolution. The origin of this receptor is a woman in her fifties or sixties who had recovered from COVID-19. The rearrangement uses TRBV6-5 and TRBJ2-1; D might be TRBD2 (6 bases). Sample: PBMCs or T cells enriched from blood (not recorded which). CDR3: CASSYPGTEYNEQFF. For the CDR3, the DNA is TGTGCCAGCAGCTACCCCGGGACTGAATACAATGAGCAGTTCTTC.